This TCR beta chain came from a study of radiation and T cells in renal cell carcinoma. General observations from the study: In blood, top tumor clones expanded by 2 weeks, shrinking by 4.

Turning to this clone: What it recognizes is unknown.

Time point of the sample: blood 4 weeks post-SBRT, at nephrectomy. The treatment was: 15 Gy SBRT to primary tumor, nephrectomy 4 weeks later. Serial blood draws occurred at baseline and 2 and 4 weeks post-SBRT. Trimming pared 5 bases from V and 1 base from J, leaving 11 bases between. The germline gives CDR1 WSHSY, CDR2 SAAADI. The CDR3 is 14 residues long. Produced via immunoSEQ multiplex PCR; TCRdb's table is partial and in-frame only. In the table there are 60,000 or so clones, 70% to 80% of which are singletons. The sequence came from a man in his 60s with renal cell carcinoma. Source: blood, taken from a patient whose treatment included radiotherapy and nephrectomy. The chain recombines TRBV10-2 with TRBJ2-5; D is ambiguous. For the CDR3, the DNA is TGCGCCAGCAGTATACAGTCCCTCCAAGAGACCCAGTACTTC. It codes for CASSIQSLQETQYF.